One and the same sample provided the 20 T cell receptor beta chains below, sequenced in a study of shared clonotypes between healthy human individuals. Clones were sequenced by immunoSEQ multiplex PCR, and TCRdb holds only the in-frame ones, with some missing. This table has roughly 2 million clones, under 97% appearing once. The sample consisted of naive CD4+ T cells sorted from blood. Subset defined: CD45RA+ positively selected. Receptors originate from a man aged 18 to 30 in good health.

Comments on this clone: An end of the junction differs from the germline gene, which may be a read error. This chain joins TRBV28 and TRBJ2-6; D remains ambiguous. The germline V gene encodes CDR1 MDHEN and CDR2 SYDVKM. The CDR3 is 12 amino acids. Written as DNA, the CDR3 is TGTGCCAGCAGTGGGCGCTCGGTTTCTTTCTCTTTC. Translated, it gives CASSGRSVSFSF.

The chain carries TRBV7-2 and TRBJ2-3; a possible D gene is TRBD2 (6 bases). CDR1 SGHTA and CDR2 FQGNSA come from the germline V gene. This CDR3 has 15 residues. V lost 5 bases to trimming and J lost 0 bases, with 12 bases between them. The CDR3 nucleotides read TGTGCCAGCAGCCGGGCAGGGACTAGCACAGATACGCAGTATTTT. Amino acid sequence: CASSRAGTSTDTQYF.

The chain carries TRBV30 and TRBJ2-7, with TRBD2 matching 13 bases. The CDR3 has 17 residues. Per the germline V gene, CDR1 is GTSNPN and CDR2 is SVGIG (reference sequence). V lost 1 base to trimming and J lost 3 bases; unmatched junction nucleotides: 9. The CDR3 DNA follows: TGTGCCTGGAGTGGGACTAGCGGGGGCCTCGGAATCTACGAGCAGTACTTC. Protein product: CAWSGTSGGLGIYEQYF. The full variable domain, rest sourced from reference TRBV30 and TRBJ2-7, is SQTIHQWPATLVQPVGSPLSLECTVEGTSNPNLYWYRQAAGRGLQLLFYSVGIGQISSEVPQNLSASRPQDRQFILSSKKLLLSDSGFYLCAWSGTSGGLGIYEQYFGPGTRLTVT.

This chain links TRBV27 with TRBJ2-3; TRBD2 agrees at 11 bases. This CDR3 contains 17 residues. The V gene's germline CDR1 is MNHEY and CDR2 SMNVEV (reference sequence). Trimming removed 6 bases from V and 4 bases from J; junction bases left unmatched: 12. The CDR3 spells CASRVAGGPVRADTQYF. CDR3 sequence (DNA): TGTGCCAGCAGAGTAGCGGGAGGGCCGGTTCGAGCAGATACGCAGTATTTT.

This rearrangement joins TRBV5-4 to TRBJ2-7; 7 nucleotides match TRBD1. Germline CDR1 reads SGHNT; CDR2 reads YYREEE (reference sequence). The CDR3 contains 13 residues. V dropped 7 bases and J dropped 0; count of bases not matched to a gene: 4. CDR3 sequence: CASGQASSYEQYF. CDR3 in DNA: TGTGCCAGCGGACAGGCGAGCTCCTACGAGCAGTACTTC.

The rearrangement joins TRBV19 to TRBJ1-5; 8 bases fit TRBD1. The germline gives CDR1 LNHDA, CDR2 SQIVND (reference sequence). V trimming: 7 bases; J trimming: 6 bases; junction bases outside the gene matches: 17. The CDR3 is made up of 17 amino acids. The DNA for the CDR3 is TGTGCCAGTATACCAAGGTGGGGACAGGCGGGTGTTCAGCCCCAGCATTTT. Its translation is CASIPRWGQAGVQPQHF.

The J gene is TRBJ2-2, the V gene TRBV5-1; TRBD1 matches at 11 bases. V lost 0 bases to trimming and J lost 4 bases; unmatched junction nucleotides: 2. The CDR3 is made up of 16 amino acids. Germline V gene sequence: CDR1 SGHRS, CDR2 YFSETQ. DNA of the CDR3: TGCGCCAGCAGCTTGGAAGGGACAGGGGGCACCGGGGAGCTGTTTTTT. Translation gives CASSLEGTGGTGELFF.

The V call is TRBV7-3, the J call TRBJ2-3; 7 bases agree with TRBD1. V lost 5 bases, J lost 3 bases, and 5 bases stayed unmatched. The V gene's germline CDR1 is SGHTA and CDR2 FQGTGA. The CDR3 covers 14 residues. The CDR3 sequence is CASSTAGGTDTQYF. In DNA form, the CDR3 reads TGTGCCAGCAGCACTGCAGGGGGAACAGATACGCAGTATTTT. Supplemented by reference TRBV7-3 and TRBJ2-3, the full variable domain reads GAGVSQTPSNKVTEKGKYVELRCDPISGHTALYWYRQSLGQGPEFLIYFQGTGAADDSGLPNDRFFAVRPEGSVSTLKIQRTERGDSAVYLCASSTAGGTDTQYFGPGTRLTVL.

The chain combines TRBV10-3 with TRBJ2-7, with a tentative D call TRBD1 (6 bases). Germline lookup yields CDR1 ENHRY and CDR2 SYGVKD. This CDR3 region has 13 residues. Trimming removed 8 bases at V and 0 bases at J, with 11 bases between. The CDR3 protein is CAISTGISYEQYF. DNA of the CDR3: TGTGCCATCTCTACAGGGATCTCCTACGAGCAGTACTTC.

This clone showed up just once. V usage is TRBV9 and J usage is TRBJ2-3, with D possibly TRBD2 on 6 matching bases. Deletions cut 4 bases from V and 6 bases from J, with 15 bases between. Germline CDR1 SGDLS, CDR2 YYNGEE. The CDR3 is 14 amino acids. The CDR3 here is CASSTRTSYDTQYF. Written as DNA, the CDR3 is TGTGCCAGCAGCACCCGCACTAGCTACGATACGCAGTATTTT.

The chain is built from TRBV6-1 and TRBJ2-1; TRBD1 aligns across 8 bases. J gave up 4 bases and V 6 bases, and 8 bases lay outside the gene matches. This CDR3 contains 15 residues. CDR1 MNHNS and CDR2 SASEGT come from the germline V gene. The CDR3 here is CASSHGQGNYNEQFF. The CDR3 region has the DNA TGTGCCAGCAGCCACGGACAGGGAAATTACAATGAGCAGTTCTTC.

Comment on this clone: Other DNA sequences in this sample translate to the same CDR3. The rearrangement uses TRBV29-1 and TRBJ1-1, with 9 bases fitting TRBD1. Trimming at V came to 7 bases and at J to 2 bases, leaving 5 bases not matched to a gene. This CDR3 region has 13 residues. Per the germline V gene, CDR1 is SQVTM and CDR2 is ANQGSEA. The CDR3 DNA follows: TGCAGCGCAGGACAGGGGAGAAACACTGAAGCTTTCTTT. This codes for CSAGQGRNTEAFF.

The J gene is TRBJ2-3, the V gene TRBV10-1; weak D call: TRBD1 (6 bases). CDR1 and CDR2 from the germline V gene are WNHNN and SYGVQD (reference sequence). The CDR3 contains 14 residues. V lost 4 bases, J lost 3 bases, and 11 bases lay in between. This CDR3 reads CASSVGRGTDTQYF. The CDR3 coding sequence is TGCGCCAGCAGTGTCGGCAGGGGAACAGATACGCAGTATTTT.

CDR3 DNA: TGTGCCAGCACCCAGGGGCCAAGGGAGCTGTTTTTT. It encodes CASTQGPRELFF. The rearrangement joins TRBV28 to TRBJ2-2, with D maybe TRBD1 (6 bases). V was cut by 7 bases and J by 9 bases, with 12 bases left in between. This CDR3 has 12 amino acids. Germline CDR1 reads MDHEN; CDR2 reads SYDVKM.

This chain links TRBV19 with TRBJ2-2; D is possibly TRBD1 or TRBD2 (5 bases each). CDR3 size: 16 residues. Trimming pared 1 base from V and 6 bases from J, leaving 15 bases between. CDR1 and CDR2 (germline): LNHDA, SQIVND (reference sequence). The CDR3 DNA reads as TGTGCCAGTAGTATAGTCGGGGCAGGGTCCCCCGGGGAGCTGTTTTTT. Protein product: CASSIVGAGSPGELFF.

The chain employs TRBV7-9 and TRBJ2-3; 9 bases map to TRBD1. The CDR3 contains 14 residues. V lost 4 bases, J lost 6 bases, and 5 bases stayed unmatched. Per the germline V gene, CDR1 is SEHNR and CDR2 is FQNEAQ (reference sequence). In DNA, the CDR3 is TGTGCCAGCAGCTGGGGACAGGGAAAGGATACGCAGTATTTT. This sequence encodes CASSWGQGKDTQYF.

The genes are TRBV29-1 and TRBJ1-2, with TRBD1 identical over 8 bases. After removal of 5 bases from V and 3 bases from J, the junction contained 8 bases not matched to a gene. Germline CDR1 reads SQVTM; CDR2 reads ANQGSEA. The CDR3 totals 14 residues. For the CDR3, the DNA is TGCAGCGTTCCCGGGCAGGGGGCTTACTATGGCTACACCTTC. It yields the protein CSVPGQGAYYGYTF.

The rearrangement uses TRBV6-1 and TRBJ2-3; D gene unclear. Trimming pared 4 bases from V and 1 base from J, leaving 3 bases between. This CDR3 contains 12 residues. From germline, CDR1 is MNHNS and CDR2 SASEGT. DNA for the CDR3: TGTGCCAGCAGTGGGGGCACAGATACGCAGTATTTT. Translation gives CASSGGTDTQYF.

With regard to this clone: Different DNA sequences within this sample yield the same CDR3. The CDR3: CAISLTSGSSYNEQFF. The CDR3, as DNA: TGTGCCATCAGCTTGACTAGCGGGAGCTCCTACAATGAGCAGTTCTTC. The J gene is TRBJ2-1, the V gene TRBV10-3; TRBD2 aligns across 12 bases. V gave up 6 bases and J gave up 0 bases; unmatched junction bases: 3. Per the germline V gene, CDR1 is ENHRY and CDR2 is SYGVKD. The CDR3 is made up of 16 amino acids.

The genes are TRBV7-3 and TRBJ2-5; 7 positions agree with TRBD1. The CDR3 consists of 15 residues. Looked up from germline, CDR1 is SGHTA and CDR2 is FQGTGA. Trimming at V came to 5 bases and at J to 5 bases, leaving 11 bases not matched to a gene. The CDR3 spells CASSTTGVGGETQYF. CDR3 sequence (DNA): TGTGCCAGCAGCACAACAGGGGTCGGAGGCGAGACCCAGTACTTC. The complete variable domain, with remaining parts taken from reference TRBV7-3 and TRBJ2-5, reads GAGVSQTPSNKVTEKGKYVELRCDPISGHTALYWYRQSLGQGPEFLIYFQGTGAADDSGLPNDRFFAVRPEGSVSTLKIQRTERGDSAVYLCASSTTGVGGETQYFGPGTRLLVL.